A single sample gave rise to the 21 T cell receptor beta chains below, sequenced in a study of blood T cell repertoires in COVID-19. The protocol was immunoSEQ multiplex PCR, while the TCRdb copy is restricted to in-frame clones and leaves out a portion. The data contain 65,000 to 95,000 clones, around four fifths of them singletons. The sequencing sample was made of peripheral blood. These receptor sequences come from a man between 60 and 70 years old with COVID-19, enrolled during active disease.

The V gene is TRBV12-3 or TRBV12-4, the J gene TRBJ2-7, with D perhaps TRBD2 (6 bases). The ends were cut back, 3 bases at V and 2 bases at J, with 8 bases in the middle. The CDR3 has 13 residues. The CDR3 DNA reads as TGTGCCAGCAGTTTTTCGGGGGCCTACGAGCAGTACTTC. This gives the protein CASSFSGAYEQYF.

This chain links TRBV9 with TRBJ2-5; TRBD2 aligns across 11 bases. CDR1 is SGDLS and CDR2 is YYNGEE in the germline V gene. The CDR3 is made up of 17 amino acids. The V gene end was trimmed by 0 bases and the J gene end by 0 bases; junction bases not matched to a gene: 4. The DNA of the CDR3 is TGTGCCAGCAGCGTAGCTACTAGCGGGGGTAACCAAGAGACCCAGTACTTC. Translating gives CASSVATSGGNQETQYF.

The chain employs TRBV20-1 and TRBJ2-1, with 7 bases matching TRBD1. Germline CDR1 and CDR2: DFQATT and SNEGSKA (reference sequence). V lost 3 bases to trimming and J lost 5 bases; unmatched junction nucleotides: 10. The CDR3 spans 15 residues. The CDR3 DNA reads as TGCAGTGCTAGTCTACAGGGGAAAGTGAACAATGAGCAGTTCTTC. Encoded protein: CSASLQGKVNNEQFF.

V is TRBV29-1 and J is TRBJ2-1; D perhaps matches TRBD1 (6 bases). This CDR3 contains 14 residues. Per germline, CDR1 SQVTM and CDR2 ANQGSEA. Trimming took 3 bases from V and 6 from J, leaving 15 bases between them. This chain's CDR3 is CSVERTQGGNEQFF. The CDR3 DNA follows: TGCAGCGTTGAGAGGACGCAAGGGGGCAATGAGCAGTTCTTC.

The chain joins TRBV29-1 to TRBJ2-2; D is uncertain. Trimming shortened V by 6 bases and J by 5 bases, and 10 bases separated the two germline ends. The CDR3 contains 12 residues. CDR1 SQVTM and CDR2 ANQGSEA come from the germline V gene. This CDR3 is CSVTVGTGELFF. The CDR3 region has the DNA TGCAGCGTCACCGTCGGGACCGGGGAGCTGTTTTTT.

CDR3 coding DNA: TGCAGTGCTAGTTTAGGGGGCACCGGAAACACCATATATTTT. Encoded protein: CSASLGGTGNTIYF. The chain is built from TRBV20-1 and TRBJ1-3; TRBD1 matches at 7 bases. V shed 3 bases and J 4 bases; nucleotides not matched to a gene: 6. The germline gives CDR1 DFQATT, CDR2 SNEGSKA (reference sequence). The CDR3 loop spans 14 amino acids.

This chain joins TRBV2 and TRBJ1-5; D not certain. Trimming shortened V by 3 bases and J by 4 bases, and 10 bases separated the two germline ends. CDR3 length equals 14 residues. Germline-derived CDR1 and CDR2 are SNHLY and FYNNEI. This CDR3 is CASSESGRNQPQHF. CDR3 bases: TGTGCCAGCAGTGAGTCCGGGAGAAATCAGCCCCAGCATTTT.

The chain employs TRBV27 and TRBJ1-5; 8 positions agree with TRBD1. This CDR3 is built from 14 residues. Germline trimming cut 6 bases from V and 4 bases from J; bases unmatched to any gene: 5. Germline V gene data show CDR1 as MNHEY and CDR2 as SMNVEV (reference sequence). CDR3 in amino acids: CASSSGQGNQPQHF. For the CDR3, the DNA is TGTGCCAGCAGCTCCGGACAGGGTAATCAGCCCCAGCATTTT.

The chain is built from TRBV13 and TRBJ1-3; 11 nucleotides line up with TRBD1. The CDR3 is 17 amino acids. The V segment lost 5 bases and the J segment 0 bases; nucleotides outside the gene matches: 6. CDR1 and CDR2 (germline): PRHDT, FYEKMQ (reference sequence). The CDR3 loop is CASSPRDRGSSGNTIYF. In nucleotides, the CDR3 is TGTGCCAGCAGCCCTCGGGACAGGGGGAGCTCTGGAAACACCATATATTTT. Supplemented by reference TRBV13 and TRBJ1-3, the full variable domain reads AAGVIQSPRHLIKEKRETATLKCYPIPRHDTVYWYQQGPGQDPQFLISFYEKMQSDKGSIPDRFSAQQFSDYHSELNMSSLELGDSALYFCASSPRDRGSSGNTIYFGEGSWLTVV.

This chain joins TRBV7-3 and TRBJ1-2, with D possibly being TRBD1 (6 bases). This CDR3 comprises 12 residues. Germline CDR1 SGHTA, CDR2 FQGTGA. V dropped 4 bases and J dropped 8 bases, with 11 bases sitting between them. This CDR3 is CASSSTGSGYTF. CDR3 DNA: TGTGCCAGCAGCTCTACAGGGAGCGGCTACACCTTC. Filled out from reference TRBV7-3 and TRBJ1-2, the complete variable domain reads GAGVSQTPSNKVTEKGKYVELRCDPISGHTALYWYRQSLGQGPEFLIYFQGTGAADDSGLPNDRFFAVRPEGSVSTLKIQRTERGDSAVYLCASSSTGSGYTFGSGTRLTVV.

J is TRBJ1-1 and V is TRBV7-8, with D tentatively TRBD1 (5 bases). Germline CDR1 SGHVS, CDR2 FQNEAQ. The ends were cut back, 5 bases at V and 3 bases at J, with 19 bases in the middle. This CDR3 spans 16 amino acids. Written as DNA, the CDR3 is TGTGCCAGCAGCCAGAAGGGCGGCAGGGACTACACTGAAGCTTTCTTT. It is translated as CASSQKGGRDYTEAFF.

This clone showed up just a few times. The chain recombines TRBV5-4 with TRBJ1-2; D is ambiguous. Between the trimmed V and J ends, which lost 0 bases and 2 bases, there was a span of 5 bases. This CDR3 contains 13 residues. Germline V gives CDR1 SGHNT, CDR2 YYREEE (reference sequence). CDR3 loop: CASSLEQNYGYTF. In DNA form, the CDR3 reads TGTGCCAGCAGCTTGGAACAGAACTATGGCTACACCTTC. Looking up the rest from reference TRBV5-4 and TRBJ1-2 gives the full variable domain: ETGVTQSPTHLIKTRGQQVTLRCSSQSGHNTVSWYQQALGQGPQFIFQYYREEENGRGNFPPRFSGLQFPNYSSELNVNALELDDSALYLCASSLEQNYGYTFGSGTRLTVV.

CDR3 in amino acids: CASSPQGSGANVLTF. CDR3 nucleotides: TGTGCCAGCTCACCCCAGGGGTCTGGGGCCAACGTCCTGACTTTC. The rearrangement joins TRBV18 to TRBJ2-6; tentatively, D is TRBD1 (6 bases). Germline-derived CDR1 and CDR2 are KGHSH and LQKENI. V was cut by 3 bases and J by 1 base, with 7 bases left in between. CDR3 length: 15 amino acids. The whole variable domain, remainder taken from reference TRBV18 and TRBJ2-6, is NAGVMQNPRHLVRRRGQEARLRCSPMKGHSHVYWYRQLPEEGLKFMVYLQKENIIDESGMPKERFSAEFPKEGPSILRIQQVVRGDSAAYFCASSPQGSGANVLTFGAGSRLTVL.

The count of this clone is one. The rearrangement links TRBV10-2 to TRBJ1-1; 9 bases align to TRBD1. This CDR3 comprises 16 residues. The V gene's germline CDR1 is WSHSY and CDR2 SAAADI. V lost 6 bases to trimming and J lost 3 bases; unmatched junction nucleotides: 11. CDR3 in DNA: TGCGCCAGCAGCTACTCCGGGACAGGGATTGACACTGAAGCTTTCTTT. Translation: CASSYSGTGIDTEAFF.

This chain joins TRBV5-1 and TRBJ1-1, with D maybe TRBD1 (5 bases). CDR1 SGHRS and CDR2 YFSETQ come from the germline V gene. Trimming pared 4 bases from V and 9 bases from J, leaving 13 bases between. The CDR3 contains 12 residues. CDR3 amino acids: CASSPGGEKAFF. The CDR3 DNA sequence: TGCGCCAGCAGCCCCGGGGGTGAAAAAGCTTTCTTT. Full variable domain (missing parts from reference TRBV5-1 and TRBJ1-1): KAGVTQTPRYLIKTRGQQVTLSCSPISGHRSVSWYQQTPGQGLQFLFEYFSETQRNKGNFPGRFSGRQFSNSRSEMNVSTLELGDSALYLCASSPGGEKAFFGQGTRLTVV.

The chain is built from TRBV6-6 and TRBJ1-1; 7 bases fit TRBD1. The trim removed 6 bases at V and 3 bases at J, leaving 10 bases unmatched. Germline assignment: CDR1 MNHNY and CDR2 SVGAGI (reference sequence). The CDR3 totals 15 residues. CDR3 in amino acids: CASRSGGQADTEAFF. CDR3 bases: TGTGCCAGCAGATCCGGAGGACAGGCAGACACTGAAGCTTTCTTT.

This chain connects TRBV7-9 to TRBJ1-2; D remains unclear. The germline V and J ends were trimmed by 2 bases and 7 bases, with 5 bases remaining between them. The germline V gene has CDR1 SEHNR and CDR2 FQNEAQ (reference sequence). The CDR3 consists of 11 residues. CDR3: CASSLTGGYTF. The CDR3 bases are TGTGCCAGCAGCTTAACTGGTGGCTACACCTTC.

The chain joins TRBV4-1 to TRBJ2-2, with D tentatively TRBD1 (7 bases). The CDR3 totals 15 residues. The germline V gene has CDR1 MGHRA and CDR2 YSYEKL. Trimming stripped 5 bases from V and 5 bases from J, with 15 bases between. The CDR3 is CASSSRQGGTGELFF. Written as DNA, the CDR3 is TGCGCCAGCAGCTCCCGACAGGGAGGTACCGGGGAGCTGTTTTTT.

A single count supports this clone. This chain joins TRBV14 and TRBJ1-1, with D perhaps matching TRBD1 (6 bases). The CDR3 consists of 17 residues. Trimming pared 3 bases from V and 5 bases from J, leaving 22 bases between. Germline CDR1 reads SGHDN; CDR2 reads FVKESK. The CDR3: CASSHSPVPGVRTEAFF. The CDR3 DNA follows: TGTGCCAGCAGCCATTCCCCTGTCCCAGGGGTGAGGACTGAAGCTTTCTTT.

The genes are TRBV6-6 and TRBJ1-5, with TRBD1 matching over 8 bases. Germline values: CDR1 MNHNY, CDR2 SVGAGI (reference sequence). The CDR3 totals 13 residues. Losses at the gene ends were 7 bases for V and 12 bases for J; bases not matched to a gene: 11. CDR3 nucleotides: TGTGCCAGCACCTACACGGACAGGGTAGGCCAGCATTTT. Its translation: CASTYTDRVGQHF.

This clone was observed a single time. The chain employs TRBV9 and TRBJ2-2; 7 bases agree with TRBD1. Germline CDR1 reads SGDLS; CDR2 reads YYNGEE. V was pared by 0 bases and J by 4 bases, with 3 bases of the junction left unmatched. This CDR3 region has 15 residues. CDR3 DNA sequence: TGTGCCAGCAGCGTAGCAGGGGGAAGCACCGGGGAGCTGTTTTTT. This translates into CASSVAGGSTGELFF.